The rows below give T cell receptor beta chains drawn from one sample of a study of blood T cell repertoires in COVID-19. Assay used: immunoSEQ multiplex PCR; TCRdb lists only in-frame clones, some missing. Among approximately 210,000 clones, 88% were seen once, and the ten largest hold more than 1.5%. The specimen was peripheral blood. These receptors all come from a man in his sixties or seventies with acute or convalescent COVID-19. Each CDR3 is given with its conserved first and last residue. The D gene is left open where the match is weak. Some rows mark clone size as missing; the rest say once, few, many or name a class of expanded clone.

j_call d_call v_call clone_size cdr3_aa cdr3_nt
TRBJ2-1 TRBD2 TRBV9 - CASSVELAGDEQFF TGTGCCAGCAGCGTAGAACTAGCGGGAGATGAGCAGTTCTTC
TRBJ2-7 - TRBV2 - CASSERSDRSYEQYF TGTGCCAGCAGTGAACGAAGTGACAGATCCTACGAGCAGTACTTC
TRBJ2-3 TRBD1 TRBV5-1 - CASSLGGQPTDTQYF TGCGCCAGCAGCTTGGGGGGACAGCCCACAGATACGCAGTATTTT
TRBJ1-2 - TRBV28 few CASSSYGYTF TGTGCCAGCAGTTCTTATGGCTACACCTTC
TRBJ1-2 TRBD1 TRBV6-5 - CASRLGQGNYGYTF TGTGCCAGCAGGCTGGGACAGGGGAACTATGGCTACACCTTC
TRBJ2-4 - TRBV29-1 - CSFSGVAKNIQYF TGCAGCTTCTCAGGGGTGGCCAAAAACATTCAGTACTTC
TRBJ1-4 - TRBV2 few CASSPEGGGNEKLFF TGTGCCAGCAGCCCCGAGGGAGGCGGTAATGAAAAACTGTTTTTT
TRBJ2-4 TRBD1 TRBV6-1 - CASSDRDRLAKNIQYF TGTGCCAGCAGTGACCGGGACAGACTAGCCAAAAACATTCAGTACTTC
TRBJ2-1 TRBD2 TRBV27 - CASTDSGRALYEQFF TGTGCCAGCACCGATAGCGGGAGGGCCTTGTATGAGCAGTTCTTC
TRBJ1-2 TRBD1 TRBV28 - CASTLSQGANGYTF TGTGCCAGCACCTTGAGTCAGGGGGCTAATGGCTACACCTTC
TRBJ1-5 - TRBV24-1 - CATSDSGGVGQPQHF TGTGCCACCAGTGATTCTGGAGGGGTGGGTCAGCCCCAGCATTTT
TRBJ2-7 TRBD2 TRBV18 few CASSPGIAGGPPYF TGTGCCAGCTCACCCGGGATAGCGGGAGGGCCGCCGTACTTC
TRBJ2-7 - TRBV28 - CASSPLEGRQSSYEQYF TGTGCCAGCAGCCCCCTCGAGGGCAGGCAGTCCTCCTACGAGCAGTACTTC
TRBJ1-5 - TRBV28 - CASSFSGVGQPQHF TGTGCCAGCAGTTTTAGCGGGGTTGGTCAGCCCCAGCATTTT
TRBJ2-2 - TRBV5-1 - CASSFSGWNTGELFF TGCGCCAGCAGCTTTAGCGGATGGAACACCGGGGAGCTGTTTTTT
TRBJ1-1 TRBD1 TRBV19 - CASSNKGQVHTEAFF TGTGCCAGTAGTAATAAGGGACAGGTTCATACTGAAGCTTTCTTT
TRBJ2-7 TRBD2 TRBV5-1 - CASSSGLAGREQYF TGCGCCAGCAGCTCCGGACTAGCGGGAAGAGAGCAGTACTTC
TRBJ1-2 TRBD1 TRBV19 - CASSMGQYYGYTF TGTGCCAGTAGTATGGGACAGTACTATGGCTACACCTTC
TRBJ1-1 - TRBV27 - CASSLSGGGEAFF TGTGCCAGCAGCCTGTCCGGAGGAGGTGAAGCTTTCTTT
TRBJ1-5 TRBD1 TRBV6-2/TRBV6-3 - CASSYGDSRNQPQHF TGTGCCAGCAGTTACGGGGACAGTCGCAATCAGCCCCAGCATTTT
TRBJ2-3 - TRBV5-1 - CASSLQEDTQYF TGCGCCAGCAGCTTGCAGGAAGATACGCAGTATTTT
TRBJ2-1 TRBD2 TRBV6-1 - CASSESLAGFSYNEQFF TGTGCCAGCAGTGAAAGCCTAGCGGGTTTCTCCTACAATGAGCAGTTCTTC
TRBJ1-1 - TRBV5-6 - CASSFRGLNTEAFF TGTGCCAGCAGCTTCAGGGGCCTGAACACTGAAGCTTTCTTT
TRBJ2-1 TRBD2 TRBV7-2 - CASSLGGASGSYNEQFF TGTGCCAGCAGCTTAGGTGGAGCTAGCGGGAGCTACAATGAGCAGTTCTTC
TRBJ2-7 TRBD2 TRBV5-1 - CASRRSSGYEQYF TGCGCCAGCAGACGGTCTAGCGGTTACGAGCAGTACTTC
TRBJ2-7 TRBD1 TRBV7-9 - CASSLSDRVYEQYF TGTGCCAGCAGCCTCTCGGACAGGGTTTACGAGCAGTACTTC
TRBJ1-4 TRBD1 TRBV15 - CATSKGTGSEKLFF TGTGCCACCAGCAAAGGGACAGGGAGTGAAAAACTGTTTTTT
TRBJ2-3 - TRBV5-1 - CASSLGGYGTDTQYF TGCGCCAGCAGCTTGGGAGGGTACGGCACAGATACGCAGTATTTT
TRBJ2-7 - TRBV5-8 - CASSLGLEPTSGYEQYF TGTGCCAGCAGCTTGGGACTGGAACCAACCTCTGGGTACGAGCAGTACTTC
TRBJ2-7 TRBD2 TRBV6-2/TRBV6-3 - CASSYSLSGSFSYEQYF TGTGCCAGCAGTTACTCTCTAAGCGGGAGTTTTTCGTACGAGCAGTACTTC
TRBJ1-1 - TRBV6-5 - CASAGANTEAFF TGTGCCAGCGCAGGGGCGAACACTGAAGCTTTCTTT